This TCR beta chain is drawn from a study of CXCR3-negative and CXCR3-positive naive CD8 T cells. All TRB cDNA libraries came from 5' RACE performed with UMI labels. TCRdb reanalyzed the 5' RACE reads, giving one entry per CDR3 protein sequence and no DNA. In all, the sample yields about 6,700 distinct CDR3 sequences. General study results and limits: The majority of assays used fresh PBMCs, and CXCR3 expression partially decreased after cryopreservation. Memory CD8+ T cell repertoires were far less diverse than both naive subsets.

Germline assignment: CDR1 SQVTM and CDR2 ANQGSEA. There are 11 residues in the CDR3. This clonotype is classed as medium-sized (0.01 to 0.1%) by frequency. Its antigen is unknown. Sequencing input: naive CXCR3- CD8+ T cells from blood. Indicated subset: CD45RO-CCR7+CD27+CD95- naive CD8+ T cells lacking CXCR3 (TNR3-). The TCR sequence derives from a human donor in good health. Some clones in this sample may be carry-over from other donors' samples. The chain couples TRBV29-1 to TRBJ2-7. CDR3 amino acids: CSAETAMGQYF.